This T cell receptor beta chain derives from a study of T cell repertoires in cytomegalovirus infection. Overall study: Indications came from public TCR beta signatures; they pointed to CMV infection and to a matching HLA type. The study's findings and limits: Dominating the ex vivo response were HLA-C-restricted CMV-specific TCR beta clonotypes.

MiXCR, run by TCRdb on the reads, gives a single entry per CDR3 protein. This table holds some 280,000 distinct CDR3 sequences, about an eighth found once. The germline V and J ends were trimmed by 5 bases and 2 bases, with 13 bases remaining between them. The V gene's germline CDR1 is SGHNT and CDR2 YENEEA. The CDR3 extends over 15 amino acids. This clonotype was counted a single time. Its matching antigen is unknown. Sequenced material: PBMCs. The chain recombines TRBV11-3 with TRBJ1-3; a weak D match, TRBD1 (5 bases). The sequence came from a human donor in good health (CMV status not recorded). Some clones in this sample may be carry-over from other donors' samples. CDR3 loop: CASSISQGTGNTIYF. The CDR3 DNA follows: TGTGCCAGCAGCATTTCCCAGGGCACTGGAAACACCATATATTTT. Together with reference TRBV11-3 and TRBJ1-3, the CDR3 gives the full variable domain: EAGVVQSPRYKIIEKKQPVAFWCNPISGHNTLYWYLQNLGQGPELLIRYENEEAVDDSQLPKDRFSAERLKGVDSTLKIQPAELGDSAVYLCASSISQGTGNTIYFGEGSWLTVV.